Presented here are 8 T cell receptor beta chains from one specimen sequenced in a study of blood T cell repertoires in COVID-19. The repertoire was sequenced with immunoSEQ multiplex PCR; TCRdb's copy has only in-frame clones and lacks some. The table records approximately 390,000 clones, approximately 85% of them present only once. Sequencing used PBMCs or T cells enriched from blood (not recorded which). The source of these receptors is a woman between 40 and 55 years old with acute COVID-19.

The chain has TRBV7-9 and TRBJ1-2; D call uncertain. V lost 8 bases and J lost 7, with 17 bases in between. The CDR3 runs to 13 residues. The germline V gene encodes CDR1 SEHNR and CDR2 FQNEAQ (reference sequence). CDR3 loop: CASGSSQDGGYTF. The DNA of the CDR3 is TGTGCCAGCGGCTCCTCTCAGGATGGTGGCTACACCTTC.

Regarding this clone: Different DNA sequences within this sample yield the same CDR3. Here the CDR3 DNA reads TGCGCCAGCAGCTTGACAGGGGGCCGAGAGACCCAGTACTTC. Protein sequence: CASSLTGGRETQYF. The genes are TRBV5-1 and TRBJ2-5, with 9 bases matching TRBD1. J lost 4 bases, V lost 1 base, and 2 bases had no gene match. CDR3 length equals 14 residues. CDR1 is SGHRS and CDR2 is YFSETQ in the germline V gene.

The chain is built from TRBV10-3 and TRBJ2-2; D is possibly TRBD1 (6 bases). CDR1 is ENHRY and CDR2 is SYGVKD in the germline V gene. V was trimmed by 7 bases and J by 0 bases, leaving 9 bases between them. The CDR3 is 14 amino acids. Here the CDR3 reads CAITNRANTGELFF. The CDR3 nucleotides read TGTGCCATCACAAACAGGGCGAACACCGGGGAGCTGTTTTTT.

The chain employs TRBV5-1 and TRBJ1-1; 11 bases line up with TRBD1. The junction had 7 bases not matched to a gene; V was cut back by 0 bases and J by 3 bases. Germline CDR1 reads SGHRS; CDR2 reads YFSETQ. The CDR3 length is 17 residues. The CDR3 coding sequence is TGCGCCAGCAGCTTGGGGACAGGGGGCGCTTGGGACACTGAAGCTTTCTTT. Its protein product is CASSLGTGGAWDTEAFF.

CDR3: CASSPPRGVNYEQYF. The CDR3 DNA sequence: TGTGCCAGCAGTCCCCCGCGGGGCGTAAACTACGAGCAGTACTTC. This rearrangement joins TRBV28 to TRBJ2-7; the D gene is possibly TRBD2 (6 bases). V was pared by 5 bases and J by 3 bases, with 17 bases between. Germline assignment: CDR1 MDHEN and CDR2 SYDVKM. The CDR3 sequence is 15 residues long. Variable domain in full (rest from reference TRBV28 and TRBJ2-7): DVKVTQSSRYLVKRTGEKVFLECVQDMDHENMFWYRQDPGLGLRLIYFSYDVKMKEKGDIPEGYSVSREKKERFSLILESASTNQTSMYLCASSPPRGVNYEQYFGPGTRLTVT.

The chain is built from TRBV27 and TRBJ1-2, with 12 bases that match TRBD1. Germline V gives CDR1 MNHEY, CDR2 SMNVEV (reference sequence). The CDR3 has 15 residues. Trimming removed 2 bases from V and 7 bases from J; junction bases left unmatched: 5. CDR3: CASSLQGTGGSGYTF. For the CDR3, the DNA is TGTGCCAGCAGTTTACAAGGGACAGGGGGCAGTGGCTACACCTTC.

This sequence joins TRBV24-1 and TRBJ1-5, with 8 bases lining up with TRBD1. CDR1 is KGHDR, CDR2 SFDVKD, per germline. Trimming took 2 bases from V and 5 from J; bases not matched to a gene: 10. CDR3 length: 17 residues. This CDR3 is CATSDSSGTGVDQPQHF. CDR3 nucleotides: TGTGCCACCAGTGATTCTTCCGGGACAGGAGTCGATCAGCCCCAGCATTTT.

As to this clone: Other DNA sequences of this sample code for an identical CDR3. V and J are TRBV5-4 and TRBJ1-1; no clear D gene. The CDR3 runs to 12 residues. Germline CDR1 reads SGHNT; CDR2 reads YYREEE (reference sequence). The ends were cut back, 2 bases at V and 5 bases at J, with 7 bases in the middle. The CDR3 is CASSFRGTEAFF. For the CDR3, the DNA is TGTGCCAGCAGCTTCAGAGGGACTGAAGCTTTCTTT.